The rows below give T cell receptor beta chains drawn from one sample of a study of T cell changes during pregnancy in multiple sclerosis. TCRdb's copy holds only in-frame clones and misses some; the assay was immunoSEQ multiplex PCR. Here the sample spans around 34,000 clones, roughly 89% being singletons. This specimen consisted of CD4+ T cells from peripheral blood mononuclear cells, obtained in the second trimester of pregnancy. The receptors were gathered from a female donor with multiple sclerosis, enrolled in a pregnancy study. Each CDR3 is given with its conserved first and last residue. The order of the fields is J gene, V gene, CDR3 protein.

j_call: TRBJ2-7; v_call: TRBV7-9; cdr3_aa: CASSPSGSYEQYF
j_call: TRBJ2-5; v_call: TRBV11-2; cdr3_aa: CASSSRMHTQGEETQYF
j_call: TRBJ1-5; v_call: TRBV19; cdr3_aa: CASRMDRGYNQPQHF
j_call: TRBJ2-7; v_call: TRBV7-2; cdr3_aa: CASSFFNIGQGGRYEQYF
j_call: TRBJ2-2; v_call: TRBV6-7; cdr3_aa: CASSYSFGRTTTGELFF
j_call: TRBJ1-1; v_call: TRBV27; cdr3_aa: CASSYQGQNLRSEAFF
j_call: TRBJ2-5; v_call: TRBV6-5; cdr3_aa: CASSYSASGSRETQYF
j_call: TRBJ1-5; v_call: TRBV19; cdr3_aa: CASSITRNNQPQHF
j_call: TRBJ2-2; v_call: TRBV29-1; cdr3_aa: CSVLRVGANTGELFF
j_call: TRBJ2-1; v_call: TRBV19; cdr3_aa: CASRGQGVVYEQFF
j_call: TRBJ2-1; v_call: TRBV7-2; cdr3_aa: CASSLRSRGSGGNEQFF
j_call: TRBJ2-2; v_call: TRBV18; cdr3_aa: CASSPLDTGELFF
j_call: TRBJ2-7; v_call: TRBV28; cdr3_aa: CASSLSTLNNYEQYF
j_call: TRBJ2-7; v_call: TRBV5-1; cdr3_aa: CASSPSRDPSYEQYF
j_call: TRBJ2-7; v_call: TRBV21-1; cdr3_aa: CASILRTSGYEQYF
j_call: TRBJ2-4; v_call: TRBV2; cdr3_aa: CASRRDIGAKNIQYF
j_call: TRBJ1-1; v_call: TRBV7-9; cdr3_aa: CASSAADRANTEAFF
j_call: TRBJ2-7; v_call: TRBV7-8; cdr3_aa: CASSQGRTPPYEQYF
j_call: TRBJ2-6; v_call: TRBV27; cdr3_aa: CASSLVGLSGANVLTF
j_call: TRBJ2-1; v_call: TRBV5-6; cdr3_aa: CASSTPGTRSREQFF
j_call: TRBJ2-2; v_call: TRBV4-1; cdr3_aa: CASSQEIAGGPRAGELFF
j_call: TRBJ2-1; v_call: TRBV10-1; cdr3_aa: CARTGGSYNEQFF
j_call: TRBJ2-1; v_call: TRBV9; cdr3_aa: CASSVGWQGAREQFF
j_call: TRBJ2-2; v_call: TRBV6-5; cdr3_aa: CASRRQGEKIGELFF
j_call: TRBJ1-4; v_call: TRBV29-1; cdr3_aa: CSVPVDEKLFF
j_call: TRBJ2-5; v_call: TRBV6-5; cdr3_aa: CASSYSRRTETQYF
j_call: TRBJ2-1; v_call: TRBV7-2; cdr3_aa: CASSPGTHNEQFF
j_call: TRBJ2-3; v_call: TRBV5-4; cdr3_aa: CASTKRESTDTQYF
j_call: TRBJ2-5; v_call: TRBV29-1; cdr3_aa: CSVAGPSGETQYF
j_call: TRBJ2-3; v_call: TRBV6-1; cdr3_aa: CASSEAFWRVSTDTQYF
j_call: TRBJ1-1; v_call: TRBV7-9; cdr3_aa: CASSPGARTEAFF
j_call: TRBJ1-5; v_call: TRBV21-1; cdr3_aa: CASSKGRQTANQPQHF
j_call: TRBJ1-1; v_call: TRBV19; cdr3_aa: CASSISRGAVDEAFF
j_call: TRBJ2-1; v_call: TRBV18; cdr3_aa: CASSPDGSYSYNEQFF
j_call: TRBJ2-1; v_call: TRBV7-2; cdr3_aa: CASSSQQGVTHNEQFF
j_call: TRBJ2-7; v_call: TRBV6-1; cdr3_aa: CASPDTSTYEQYF